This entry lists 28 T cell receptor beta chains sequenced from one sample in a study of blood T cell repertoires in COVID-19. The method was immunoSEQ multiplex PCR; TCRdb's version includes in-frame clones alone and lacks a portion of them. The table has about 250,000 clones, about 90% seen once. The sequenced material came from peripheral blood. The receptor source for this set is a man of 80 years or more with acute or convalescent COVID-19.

CDR3 amino acids: CASSSDGGEKLFF. The CDR3, as DNA: TGCGCCAGCAGCTCGGACGGGGGTGAAAAACTGTTTTTT. The chain links TRBV5-1 to TRBJ1-4, with a tentative D call TRBD1 (5 bases). With 3 bases removed from V and 7 bases from J, the gap between germline ends came to 10 bases. This CDR3 spans 13 amino acids. Germline loops: CDR1 SGHRS, CDR2 YFSETQ. The variable domain in full, with the rest retrieved from reference TRBV5-1 and TRBJ1-4, is KAGVTQTPRYLIKTRGQQVTLSCSPISGHRSVSWYQQTPGQGLQFLFEYFSETQRNKGNFPGRFSGRQFSNSRSEMNVSTLELGDSALYLCASSSDGGEKLFFGSGTQLSVL.

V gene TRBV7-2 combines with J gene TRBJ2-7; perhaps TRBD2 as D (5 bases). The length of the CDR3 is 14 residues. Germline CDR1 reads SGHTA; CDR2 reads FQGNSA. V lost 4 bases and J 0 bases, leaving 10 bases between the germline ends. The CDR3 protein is CASSSLGNSYEQYF. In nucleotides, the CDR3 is TGTGCCAGCAGCTCACTAGGAAACTCCTACGAGCAGTACTTC.

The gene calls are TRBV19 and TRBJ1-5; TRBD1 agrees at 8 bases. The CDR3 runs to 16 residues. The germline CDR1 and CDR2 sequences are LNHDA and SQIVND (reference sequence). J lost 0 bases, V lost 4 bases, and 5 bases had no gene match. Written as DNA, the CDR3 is TGTGCCAGTAGTACTGACAGGGGCTATAGCAATCAGCCCCAGCATTTT. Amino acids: CASSTDRGYSNQPQHF.

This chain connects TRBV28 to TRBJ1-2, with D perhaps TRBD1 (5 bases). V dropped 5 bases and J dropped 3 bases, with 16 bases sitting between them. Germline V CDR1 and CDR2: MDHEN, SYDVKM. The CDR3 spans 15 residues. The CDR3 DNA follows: TGTGCCAGCAGTACCTGGGGCCAAGTCGACTATGGCTACACCTTC. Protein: CASSTWGQVDYGYTF.

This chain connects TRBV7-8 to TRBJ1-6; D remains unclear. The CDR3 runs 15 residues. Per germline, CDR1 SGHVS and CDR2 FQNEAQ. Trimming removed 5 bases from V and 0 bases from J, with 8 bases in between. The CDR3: CASSPVGSYNSPLHF. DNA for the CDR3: TGTGCCAGCAGCCCGGTCGGCTCCTATAATTCACCCCTCCACTTT.

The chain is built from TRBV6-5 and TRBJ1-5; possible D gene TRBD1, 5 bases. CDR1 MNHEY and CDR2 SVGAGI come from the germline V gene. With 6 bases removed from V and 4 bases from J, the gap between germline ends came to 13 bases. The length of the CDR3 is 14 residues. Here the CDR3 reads CASRGGRRNQPQHF. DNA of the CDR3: TGTGCCAGCAGGGGGGGGAGGAGGAATCAGCCCCAGCATTTT.

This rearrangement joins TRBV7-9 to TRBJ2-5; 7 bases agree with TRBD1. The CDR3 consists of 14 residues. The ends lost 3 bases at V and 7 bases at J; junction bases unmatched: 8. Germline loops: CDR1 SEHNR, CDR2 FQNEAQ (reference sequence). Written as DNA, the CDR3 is TGTGCCAGCAGCTTGACAGGGTTGAAAGGGACCCAGTACTTC. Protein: CASSLTGLKGTQYF.

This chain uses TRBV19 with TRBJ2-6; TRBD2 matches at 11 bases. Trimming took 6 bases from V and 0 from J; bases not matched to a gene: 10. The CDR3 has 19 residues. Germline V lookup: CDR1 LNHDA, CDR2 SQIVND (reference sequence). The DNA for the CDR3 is TGTGCCAGTAGCCGGCCCGGGACTAGCGGCTTCTCTGGGGCCAACGTCCTGACTTTC. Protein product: CASSRPGTSGFSGANVLTF.

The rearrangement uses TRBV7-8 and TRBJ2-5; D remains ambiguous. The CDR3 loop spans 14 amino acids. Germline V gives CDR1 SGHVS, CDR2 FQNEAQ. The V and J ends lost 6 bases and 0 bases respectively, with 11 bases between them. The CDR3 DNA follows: TGTGCCAGCAGGCAAAGGAGAGACCAAGAGACCCAGTACTTC. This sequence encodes CASRQRRDQETQYF.

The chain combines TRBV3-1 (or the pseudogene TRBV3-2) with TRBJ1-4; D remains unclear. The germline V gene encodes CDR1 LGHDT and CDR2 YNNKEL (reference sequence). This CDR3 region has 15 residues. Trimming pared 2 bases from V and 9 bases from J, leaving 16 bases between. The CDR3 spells CASSQNSAEAQKLFF. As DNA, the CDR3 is TGTGCCAGCAGCCAAAATTCGGCGGAAGCACAAAAACTGTTTTTT.

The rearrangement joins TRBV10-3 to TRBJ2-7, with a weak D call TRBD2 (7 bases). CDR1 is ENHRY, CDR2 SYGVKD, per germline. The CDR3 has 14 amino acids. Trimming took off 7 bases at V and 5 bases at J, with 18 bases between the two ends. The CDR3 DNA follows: TGTGCCATCAAGGCCGACGGGGGGCCCGACGAGCAGTACTTC. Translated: CAIKADGGPDEQYF.

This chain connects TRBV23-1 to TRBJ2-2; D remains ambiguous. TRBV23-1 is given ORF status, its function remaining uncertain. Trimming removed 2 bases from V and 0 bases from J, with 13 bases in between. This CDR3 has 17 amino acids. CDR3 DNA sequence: TGCGCCAGCAGTCAAGTAAAGCGACGCTCGAACACCGGGGAGCTGTTTTTT. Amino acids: CASSQVKRRSNTGELFF.

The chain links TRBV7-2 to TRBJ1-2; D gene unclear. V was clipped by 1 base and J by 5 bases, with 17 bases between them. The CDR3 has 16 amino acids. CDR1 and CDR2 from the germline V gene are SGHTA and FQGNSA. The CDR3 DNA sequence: TGTGCCAGCAGCTTAGAAGCCCGACTCGGTCTATATGGCTACACCTTC. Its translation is CASSLEARLGLYGYTF. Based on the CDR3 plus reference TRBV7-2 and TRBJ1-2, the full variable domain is GAGVSQSPSNKVTEKGKDVELRCDPISGHTALYWYRQSLGQGLEFLIYFQGNSAPDKSGLPSDRFSAERTGGSVSTLTIQRTQQEDSAVYLCASSLEARLGLYGYTFGSGTRLTVV.

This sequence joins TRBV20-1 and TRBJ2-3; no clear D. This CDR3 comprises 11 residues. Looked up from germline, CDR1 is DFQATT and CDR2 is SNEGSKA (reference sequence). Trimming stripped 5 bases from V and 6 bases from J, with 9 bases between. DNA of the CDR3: TGCAGTGCTCCGAGGATTGATACGCAGTATTTT. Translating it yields CSAPRIDTQYF.

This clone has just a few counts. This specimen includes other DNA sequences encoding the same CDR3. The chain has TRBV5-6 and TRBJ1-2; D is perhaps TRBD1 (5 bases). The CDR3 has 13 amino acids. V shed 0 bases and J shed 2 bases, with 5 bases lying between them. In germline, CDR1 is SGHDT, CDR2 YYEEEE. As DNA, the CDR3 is TGTGCCAGCAGCTTGGACAGGAACTATGGCTACACCTTC. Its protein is CASSLDRNYGYTF.

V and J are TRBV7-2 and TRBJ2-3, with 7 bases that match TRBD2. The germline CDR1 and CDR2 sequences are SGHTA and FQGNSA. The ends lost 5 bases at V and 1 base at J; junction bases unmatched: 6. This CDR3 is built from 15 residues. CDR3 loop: CASSPFRGGTDTQYF. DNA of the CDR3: TGTGCCAGCAGCCCATTTCGGGGGGGCACAGATACGCAGTATTTT.

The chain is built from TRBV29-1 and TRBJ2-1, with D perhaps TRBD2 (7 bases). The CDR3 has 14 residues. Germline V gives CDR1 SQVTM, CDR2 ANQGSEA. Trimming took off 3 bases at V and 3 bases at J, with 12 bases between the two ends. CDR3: CSVDGGGRYNEQFF. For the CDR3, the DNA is TGCAGCGTTGATGGCGGGGGCCGCTACAATGAGCAGTTCTTC.

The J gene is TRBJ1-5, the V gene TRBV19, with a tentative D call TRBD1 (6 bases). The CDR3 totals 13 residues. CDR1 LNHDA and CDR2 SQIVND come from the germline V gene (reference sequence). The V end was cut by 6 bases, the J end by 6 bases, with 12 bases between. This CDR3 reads CASSDRSGQPQHF. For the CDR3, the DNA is TGTGCCAGTAGCGACAGGAGCGGTCAGCCCCAGCATTTT.

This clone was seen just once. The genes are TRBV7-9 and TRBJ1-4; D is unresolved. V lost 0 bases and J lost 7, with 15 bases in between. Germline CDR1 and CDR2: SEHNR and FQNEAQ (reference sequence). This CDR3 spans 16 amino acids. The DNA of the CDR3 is TGTGCCAGCAGCTTAGCGTCGAACGTTTACGGTGAAAAACTGTTTTTT. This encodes CASSLASNVYGEKLFF.

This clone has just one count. The DNA of the CDR3 is TGTGCCAGCAGGACAGATCTAACTGTCACCTACGAGCAGTACTTC. Amino acid sequence: CASRTDLTVTYEQYF. The chain recombines TRBV5-4 with TRBJ2-7; weak D call: TRBD1 (5 bases). The CDR3 loop spans 15 amino acids. Looked up from germline, CDR1 is SGHNT and CDR2 is YYREEE (reference sequence). V was trimmed by 5 bases and J by 2 bases, leaving 17 bases between them. Looking up the rest from reference TRBV5-4 and TRBJ2-7 gives the full variable domain: ETGVTQSPTHLIKTRGQQVTLRCSSQSGHNTVSWYQQALGQGPQFIFQYYREEENGRGNFPPRFSGLQFPNYSSELNVNALELDDSALYLCASRTDLTVTYEQYFGPGTRLTVT.

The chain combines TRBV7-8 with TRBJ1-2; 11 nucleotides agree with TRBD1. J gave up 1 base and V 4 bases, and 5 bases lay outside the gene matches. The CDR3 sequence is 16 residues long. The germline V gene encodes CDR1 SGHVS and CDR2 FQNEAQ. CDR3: CASSWTGGLLNYGYTF. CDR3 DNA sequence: TGTGCCAGCAGCTGGACAGGGGGCCTCCTTAACTATGGCTACACCTTC.

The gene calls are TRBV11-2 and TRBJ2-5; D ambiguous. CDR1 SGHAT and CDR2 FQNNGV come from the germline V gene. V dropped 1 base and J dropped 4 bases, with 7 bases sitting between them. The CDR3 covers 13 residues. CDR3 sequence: CASSLGWPETQYF. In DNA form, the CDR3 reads TGTGCCAGCAGCTTAGGTTGGCCAGAGACCCAGTACTTC.

As DNA, the CDR3 is TGTGCCAGCAGCTATTCTACAGGGAATCAAGAGACCCAGTACTTC. It yields the protein CASSYSTGNQETQYF. The gene calls are TRBV7-2 and TRBJ2-5, with a weak D call TRBD1 (6 bases). This CDR3 is 15 amino acids long. The ends were cut back, 4 bases at V and 2 bases at J, with 14 bases in the middle. CDR1 and CDR2 from the germline V gene are SGHTA and FQGNSA.

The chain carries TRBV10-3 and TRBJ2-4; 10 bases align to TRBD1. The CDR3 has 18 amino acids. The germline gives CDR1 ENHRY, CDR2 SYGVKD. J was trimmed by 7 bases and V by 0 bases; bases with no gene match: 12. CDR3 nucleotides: TGTGCCATCAGTGAGTCTATCTTGGAGCCGGGACAGGGGAACATTCAGTACTTC. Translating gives CAISESILEPGQGNIQYF.

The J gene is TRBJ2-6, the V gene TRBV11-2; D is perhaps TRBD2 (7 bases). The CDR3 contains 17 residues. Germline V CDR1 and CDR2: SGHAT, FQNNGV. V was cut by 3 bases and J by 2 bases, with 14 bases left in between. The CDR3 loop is CASSFSRGATGANVLTF. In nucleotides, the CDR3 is TGTGCCAGCAGCTTCTCTCGGGGGGCCACTGGGGCCAACGTCCTGACTTTC.

The CDR3 region has the DNA TGTGCCAGCACCTCGTGGGCGGGACAGGGCTACAAACCGCCTAACTATGGCTACACCTTC. Protein sequence: CASTSWAGQGYKPPNYGYTF. The chain employs TRBV9 and TRBJ1-2, with 9 bases that match TRBD1. The CDR3 extends over 20 amino acids. V was clipped by 6 bases and J by 0 bases; unmatched bases: 21. Germline lookup yields CDR1 SGDLS and CDR2 YYNGEE.

The CDR3 DNA follows: TGTGCCACCAGCAGAGCGACAGACCTCCGCGAGCAGTACTTC. Its translation: CATSRATDLREQYF. The chain is built from TRBV15 and TRBJ2-7, with a possible D match to TRBD1 (5 bases). Germline V gives CDR1 LNHNV, CDR2 YYDKDF (reference sequence). The CDR3 loop spans 14 amino acids. V was clipped by 1 base and J by 6 bases, with 13 bases between them.

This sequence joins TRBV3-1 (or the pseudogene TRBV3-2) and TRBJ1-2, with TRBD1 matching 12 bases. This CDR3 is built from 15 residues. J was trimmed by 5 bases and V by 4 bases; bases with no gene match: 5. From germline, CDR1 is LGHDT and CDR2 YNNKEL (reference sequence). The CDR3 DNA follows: TGTGCCAGCAGCCCGGGACAGGGGGCCGGGTATGGCTACACCTTC. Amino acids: CASSPGQGAGYGYTF.